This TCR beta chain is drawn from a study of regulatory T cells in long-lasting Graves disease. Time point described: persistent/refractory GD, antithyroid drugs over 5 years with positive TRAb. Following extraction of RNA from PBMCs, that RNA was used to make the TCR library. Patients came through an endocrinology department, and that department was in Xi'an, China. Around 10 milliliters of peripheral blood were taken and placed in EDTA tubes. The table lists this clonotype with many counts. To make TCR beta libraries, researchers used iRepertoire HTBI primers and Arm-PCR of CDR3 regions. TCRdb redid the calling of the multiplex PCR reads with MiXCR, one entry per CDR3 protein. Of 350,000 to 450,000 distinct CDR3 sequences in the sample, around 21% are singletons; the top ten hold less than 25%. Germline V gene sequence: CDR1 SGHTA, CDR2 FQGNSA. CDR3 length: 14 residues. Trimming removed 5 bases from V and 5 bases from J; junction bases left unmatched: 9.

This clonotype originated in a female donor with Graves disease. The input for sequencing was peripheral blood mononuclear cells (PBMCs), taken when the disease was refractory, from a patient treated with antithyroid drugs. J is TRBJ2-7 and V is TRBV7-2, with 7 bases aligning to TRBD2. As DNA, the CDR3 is TGTGCCAGCAGCCTGACAGCGGGATCCAACGAGCAGTACTTC. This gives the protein CASSLTAGSNEQYF.